This passage covers 8 T cell receptor beta chains from one sample sequenced in a study of blood T cell repertoires in COVID-19. This table comes from immunoSEQ multiplex PCR, and its TCRdb copy is limited to in-frame clones, with some not included. The table shows 140,000 to 150,000 clones, with about four fifths occurring only once. Sequenced input: peripheral blood. These receptors all stem from a human donor with acute or convalescent COVID-19. The donor label of this sample is uncertain.

This sequence joins TRBV10-3 and TRBJ1-1, with D maybe TRBD1 (6 bases). Trimming stripped 4 bases from V and 1 base from J, with 19 bases between. In germline, CDR1 is ENHRY, CDR2 SYGVKD. The CDR3 runs 17 residues. CDR3 residues: CAISAQGTALSNTEAFF. The CDR3 DNA is TGTGCCATCAGTGCGCAGGGGACGGCGCTCTCGAACACTGAAGCTTTCTTT.

V usage is TRBV6-5 and J usage is TRBJ2-2; tentatively, D is TRBD2 (5 bases). CDR1 and CDR2 from the germline V gene are MNHEY and SVGAGI. CDR3 length: 14 residues. V shed 7 bases and J shed 4 bases, with 13 bases lying between them. The CDR3 is CASNIGLGTGELFF. CDR3 DNA sequence: TGTGCCAGCAACATTGGACTGGGCACCGGGGAGCTGTTTTTT.

This rearrangement joins TRBV23-1 to TRBJ2-6, with a weak D call TRBD2 (7 bases). Being an ORF, TRBV23-1 has a function that is uncertain. V lost 9 bases to trimming and J lost 1 base, with 25 bases between them. This CDR3 region has 19 residues. CDR3 bases: TGCGCCAGTTTACGCGGGGGCGGTCAGGCAAAATCTGGGGCCAACGTCCTGACTTTC. Its translation is CASLRGGGQAKSGANVLTF.

V usage is TRBV30 and J usage is TRBJ1-5; D gene unclear. V lost 3 bases and J 4 bases, leaving 13 bases between the germline ends. The CDR3 runs 14 residues. Germline CDR1 reads GTSNPN; CDR2 reads SVGIG (reference sequence). As DNA, the CDR3 is TGTGCCTGGAGATCGGGGATTGTTAATCAGCCCCAGCATTTT. Amino acids: CAWRSGIVNQPQHF.

The chain couples TRBV7-2 to TRBJ1-2; no definite D call. The CDR3 has 15 residues. Trimming stripped 3 bases from V and 0 bases from J, with 11 bases between. Germline V lookup: CDR1 SGHTA, CDR2 FQGNSA. This CDR3 reads CASSFISQANYGYTF. The CDR3 bases are TGTGCCAGCAGCTTCATTTCCCAGGCTAACTATGGCTACACCTTC.

The V call is TRBV6-5, the J call TRBJ2-7; 8 bases line up with TRBD1. CDR3 size: 14 residues. The germline gives CDR1 MNHEY, CDR2 SVGAGI. Unmatched junction bases numbered 8, after V lost 7 bases and J lost 3 bases. Here the CDR3 reads CASIPNRGVYEQYF. CDR3 bases: TGTGCCAGCATACCCAACAGGGGGGTCTACGAGCAGTACTTC.

The CDR3 DNA is TGTGCCAGCAGAGGATGGGGACTAGCGGGGTCGAACACCGGGGAGCTGTTTTTT. Its translation: CASRGWGLAGSNTGELFF. The chain uses TRBV2 and TRBJ2-2, with 13 bases identical to TRBD2. CDR1 and CDR2 from the germline V gene are SNHLY and FYNNEI. The V gene end was trimmed by 6 bases and the J gene end by 0 bases; junction bases not matched to a gene: 7. CDR3 size: 18 residues.

This rearrangement joins TRBV5-1 to TRBJ1-2, with D hard to call. CDR3 size: 13 residues. The germline V gene has CDR1 SGHRS and CDR2 YFSETQ. V gave up 0 bases and J gave up 5 bases, with 8 bases separating them. The DNA of the CDR3 is TGCGCCAGCAGCTTGGATGGGCATTATGGCTACACCTTC. This translates into CASSLDGHYGYTF.